A selection of T cell receptor beta chains follows, all from one sample in a study of T cells in Graves' hyperthyroidism and ophthalmopathy. TCRdb redid the calling of the multiplex PCR reads with MiXCR, one entry per CDR3 protein. Of around 400,000 distinct CDR3 sequences in the sample, about 12% were seen once. Sequencing was performed on blood. The receptor source for this set is a woman between 18 and 30 years old with Graves' hyperthyroidism. The conserved cysteine and the conserved F or W are not part of the CDR3 here.

V gene,J gene,CDR3 protein
TRBV19,TRBJ2-1,ATRLADSYNEQF
TRBV18,TRBJ1-1,ASSSGTGVFGTEAF
TRBV4-3,TRBJ2-5,ASSQDIKRGLGFVETQY
TRBV5-1,TRBJ2-1,ASSGRRESSYNEQF
TRBV6-1,TRBJ2-7,ATSQGTYEQY
TRBV7-9,TRBJ2-2,ASSPTTTNTGELF
TRBV27,TRBJ2-1,ASSFGFEQF
TRBV9,TRBJ2-1,ASTPRLAERNEQF
TRBV7-9,TRBJ1-4,ASSLDRGNEKLF
TRBV6-1,TRBJ2-7,ASRPGLAGGKYEQY
TRBV7-9,TRBJ2-7,ASSLAGGAKYEQY
TRBV6-5,TRBJ1-5,ASSYHSGTGYYADQPQH
TRBV28,TRBJ2-1,ASSFDGGGPSYNEQF
TRBV5-1,TRBJ2-1,ASTLAGPSSYNEQF
TRBV10-2,TRBJ1-1,ASTNQTSMYLCASSLEEVTEAF
TRBV10-2,TRBJ2-1,ASRVAGWNEQF
TRBV9,TRBJ2-1,ASSVGGRDNEQF
TRBV6-1,TRBJ2-5,ASSVLPTGYQETQY
TRBV11-2,TRBJ1-1,ASTLTGVGTEAF
TRBV6-1,TRBJ1-4,ASSVSQRGTNEKLF
TRBV2,TRBJ1-2,ASSEGMEGLNYGYT
TRBV10-2,TRBJ2-5,ATGRVIDQETQY
TRBV7-9,TRBJ2-3,ASSPMVLDTQY
TRBV19,TRBJ2-6,ASSQDPGANVLT
TRBV20-1,TRBJ1-1,SAIAREGINTEAF
TRBV12-3/TRBV12-4,TRBJ2-7,ASTQGTYVYEQY
TRBV7-9,TRBJ1-4,ASSLTGTPHEKLF
TRBV5-5,TRBJ2-7,ASSLAGRAGVSSYEQY
TRBV28,TRBJ1-1,ASTPGTGGTEAF
TRBV28,TRBJ2-7,ASSFQLAAGGRNEQY
TRBV2,TRBJ1-2,ASRAETGTGGYT
TRBV12-3/TRBV12-4,TRBJ1-2,ASSWGTSNYGYT
TRBV7-2,TRBJ2-7,ASSLDARGNEQY
TRBV20-1,TRBJ2-1,SATLGLAGGEQF
TRBV15,TRBJ2-1,ATSSEGGTSGPPGAWYNEQF
TRBV20-1,TRBJ2-1,SASRLGGGQSSGNEQF
TRBV15,TRBJ1-4,ATSRGATNEKLF
TRBV7-3,TRBJ1-2,ASSRQGIGYT
TRBV4-3,TRBJ1-5,ASSQIDGSNQPQH
TRBV14,TRBJ1-2,ASSQEALYGYT
TRBV29-1,TRBJ1-4,SVGFRVSNEKLF
TRBV2,TRBJ2-5,ASSEDSIDRKEETQY
TRBV12-3/TRBV12-4,TRBJ2-1,ASSGPDRRSYNEQF
TRBV28,TRBJ1-1,ASSMTRRAF